This T cell receptor beta chain emerged from a study of cytomegalovirus exposure and HLA in healthy donors. Overall study results and limits: Common viral pathogens seemed to be connected with several of the most significant clusters, according to a later analysis. Association of a missense DCLRE1C variant with TCR beta V- and J-gene trimming was reported in a later analysis. A cluster of highly shared sequence variants was likely a sequencing artifact.

This clone showed up just once. Its specificity is not known. CDR3 length: 15 amino acids. Germline lookup yields CDR1 MGHDK and CDR2 SYGVNS. Trimming took off 5 bases at V and 5 bases at J, with 16 bases between the two ends. The PCR ran on 60 Vbeta and 13 Jbeta primers. Some clones are missing from TCRdb's copy, which holds only in-frame ones; the method was immunoSEQ multiplex PCR. The table includes some 130,000 clones, about three quarters detected once. Source material: PBMCs. This sequence originates from a woman aged 55 to 70 in good health and CMV-seropositive. The J gene is TRBJ1-5, the V gene TRBV25-1, with D maybe TRBD1 (5 bases). CDR3 sequence reads: CASSPSGLKYQPQHF. DNA of the CDR3: TGTGCCAGCAGTCCCTCGGGACTGAAATATCAGCCCCAGCATTTT.